Below are 12 T cell receptor beta chains sequenced from a single sample in a study of T cell changes during pregnancy in multiple sclerosis (dated by TCRdb to the late 2010s). Libraries were built with the immunoSEQ multiplex PCR assay. TCRdb mirrors the immuneACCESS table, restricted to in-frame sequences. Some clones are absent from its copies; in checked studies, under half trace to an unresolved V gene, and the reason for the others is unknown. Present in this sample are approximately 70,000 clones, 80% to 90% of which were seen just once. Roughly 1% of the sample rests with the top ten. Sequencing used peripheral blood, obtained in the first trimester of pregnancy. The receptors stem from a female donor in good health, enrolled as a control in a pregnancy study.

The CDR3 loop reads CASSLSGGAGRRTEAFF. CDR3 sequence (DNA): TGCGCCAGCAGCTTGTCAGGGGGCGCGGGGAGACGCACTGAAGCTTTCTTT. The V gene is TRBV5-1, the J gene TRBJ1-1, with 8 bases fitting TRBD1. J lost 4 bases, V lost 1 base, and 12 bases had no gene match. CDR3 length: 17 residues. CDR1 SGHRS and CDR2 YFSETQ come from the germline V gene.

The rearrangement joins TRBV5-4 to TRBJ2-5; TRBD2 agrees at 12 bases. This CDR3 has 17 amino acids. V gave up 3 bases and J gave up 4 bases; unmatched junction bases: 10. The germline gives CDR1 SGHNT, CDR2 YYREEE (reference sequence). CDR3: CASSSSSGRATGETQYF. The CDR3 DNA follows: TGTGCCAGCAGCTCCTCTAGCGGGAGGGCCACGGGAGAGACCCAGTACTTC. The whole variable domain, filled in from reference TRBV5-4 and TRBJ2-5, reads ETGVTQSPTHLIKTRGQQVTLRCSSQSGHNTVSWYQQALGQGPQFIFQYYREEENGRGNFPPRFSGLQFPNYSSELNVNALELDDSALYLCASSSSSGRATGETQYFGPGTRLLVL.

The chain employs TRBV6-1 and TRBJ2-5, with 13 bases identical to TRBD2. The germline CDR1 and CDR2 sequences are MNHNS and SASEGT. J gave up 5 bases and V 4 bases, and 7 bases lay outside the gene matches. The CDR3 length is 16 residues. CDR3 amino acids: CASSAVTSGGRETQYF. CDR3 nucleotides: TGTGCCAGCAGTGCAGTGACTAGCGGGGGGCGGGAGACCCAGTACTTC.

The V and J genes are TRBV21-1 and TRBJ2-1; the D segment call TRBD2 is taken from the table without a DNA check. TRBV21-1 is tagged as a pseudogene. The CDR3 runs to 16 residues. CDR3 sequence (DNA): TGTGCCAGCAGAAGCGTCCCTAGCGGGGAGAACAATGAGCAGTTCTTC. The encoded protein is CASRSVPSGENNEQFF.

This clone was counted a single time. This chain connects TRBV19 to TRBJ2-7; perhaps TRBD1 as D (5 bases). Germline-derived CDR1 and CDR2 are LNHDA and SQIVND (reference sequence). V was cut by 10 bases and J by 2 bases, with 9 bases left in between. The CDR3 covers 11 residues. The CDR3 nucleotides read TGTGCCACAGGGCTCCCCTACGAGCAGTACTTC. This sequence encodes CATGLPYEQYF.

This clone was seen once. The chain joins TRBV18 to TRBJ1-5; perhaps TRBD1 as D (6 bases). The CDR3 consists of 15 residues. V was cut by 2 bases and J by 4 bases, with 12 bases left in between. Per germline, CDR1 KGHSH and CDR2 LQKENI. The CDR3 DNA is TGTGCCAGCTCACCAACGACAGGAAATAATCAGCCCCAGCATTTT. It codes for CASSPTTGNNQPQHF.

The rearrangement joins TRBV7-2 to TRBJ1-5; D gene uncertain. The V and J ends lost 4 bases and 2 bases respectively, with 15 bases between them. The germline V gene has CDR1 SGHTA and CDR2 FQGNSA. There are 16 residues in the CDR3. CDR3 residues: CASSSPGGSGNQPQHF. In DNA, the CDR3 is TGTGCCAGCAGCTCCCCGGGAGGTTCGGGCAATCAGCCCCAGCATTTT.

The chain employs TRBV28 and TRBJ1-6, with 9 bases identical to TRBD1. Trimming took 7 bases from V and 10 from J; bases not matched to a gene: 17. The CDR3 contains 17 residues. Per the germline V gene, CDR1 is MDHEN and CDR2 is SYDVKM. CDR3 loop: CASTKYRDRVIESPLHF. DNA of the CDR3: TGTGCCAGCACAAAATACCGGGACAGGGTGATTGAGTCACCCCTCCACTTT.

This chain uses TRBV19 with TRBJ1-4; 8 bases align to TRBD1. The CDR3 totals 13 residues. V shed 7 bases, J shed 8 bases, and the junction held 6 bases outside the gene matches. CDR1 LNHDA and CDR2 SQIVND come from the germline V gene (reference sequence). In DNA, the CDR3 is TGTGCCAGTACCTTTGGACAGGGAGAAAAACTGTTTTTT. It translates to CASTFGQGEKLFF.

This clone was observed once. The gene calls are TRBV6-5 and TRBJ2-7, with TRBD1 matching 10 bases. Unmatched junction bases numbered 12, after V lost 6 bases and J lost 7 bases. Germline CDR1 and CDR2: MNHEY and SVGAGI. This CDR3 is 15 amino acids long. CDR3 coding DNA: TGTGCCAGCAGCGAAACCGGGACAGGGGTCGGAGAGCAGTACTTC. The encoded protein is CASSETGTGVGEQYF.

The chain has TRBV6-1 and TRBJ1-5; a weak D match, TRBD1 (5 bases). The CDR3 runs 13 residues. Germline loops: CDR1 MNHNS, CDR2 SASEGT. Trimming left V 7 bases short and J 3 bases short, with 10 bases between. CDR3 DNA sequence: TGTGCCAGCACCCGACAGTACAATCAGCCCCAGCATTTT. Residues: CASTRQYNQPQHF.

The V gene is TRBV6-1, the J gene TRBJ1-4; perhaps TRBD1 as D (6 bases). The CDR3 is made up of 15 amino acids. Trimming cost V 6 bases and J 8 bases, with 19 bases left between them. Germline assignment: CDR1 MNHNS and CDR2 SASEGT. In nucleotides, the CDR3 is TGTGCCAGCAGAGGGTACCCAGGGGATAACGAAAAACTGTTTTTT. It translates to CASRGYPGDNEKLFF.